The subject of this entry is one T cell receptor (beta chain). Its antigen is still unknown. The data derive from a study of T cells expressing NK-cell markers. Study details: The study drew TCR beta repertoires from sorted CD3+CD56+NKG2C+, CD3+CD56+NKG2C- and CD3+CD56-NKG2C+ T cells. Seven sequenced donors out of eight were HCMV-seropositive, one seronegative. Overall study results and limits: There were a handful of donors in whom these clonotypes also led the CD3+CD56-NKG2C+ fraction.

The authors generated TCR beta cDNA through 5'RACE template switching with UMIs. Reanalyzing the 5' RACE reads, TCRdb keeps one entry per CDR3 protein, without DNA. The sample yields 350,000 to 450,000 distinct CDR3 sequences, of which the top ten take up roughly 5.5%. Per the germline V gene, CDR1 is ENHRY and CDR2 is SYGVKD. This CDR3 region has 17 residues. Specimen: blood T cells: a sorted CD56 or NKG2C T cell subset, CD4+ or CD8+ T cells, or bulk PBMC T cells (not recorded which). The chain combines TRBV10-3 with TRBJ2-1; TCRdb designates TRBD2, a call that cannot be tested without DNA. The clonotype comes from a man between 18 and 69 years old in good health. CDR3 region: CAISESKKGGGNNEQFF.